Below, 25 T cell receptor beta chains from the same sample are listed, as sequenced in a study of regulatory T cells in long-lasting Graves disease. Indicated time point: persistent/refractory GD, antithyroid drugs over 5 years with positive TRAb. Following extraction of RNA from PBMCs, that RNA was used to make the TCR library. Arm-PCR of CDR3 regions and iRepertoire HTBI primers were used to build TCR beta libraries. TCRdb reprocessed the multiplex PCR reads via MiXCR and lists one record per CDR3 protein. The data contain fewer than 550,000 distinct CDR3 sequences, around a fifth of them singletons. Sequenced material: peripheral blood mononuclear cells (PBMCs), taken when the disease was refractory, from a patient treated with antithyroid drugs. Receptor source: a female donor with Graves disease.

This clonotype showed up many times. The chain has TRBV20-1 and TRBJ1-4; perhaps TRBD1 as D (6 bases). Trimming removed 0 bases at V and 0 bases at J, with 17 bases between. Germline loops: CDR1 DFQATT, CDR2 SNEGSKA (reference sequence). CDR3 length: 18 residues. DNA for the CDR3: TGCAGTGCTAGAGATCTGCTCGCCCGACAGGCAACTAATGAAAAACTGTTTTTT. Its protein is CSARDLLARQATNEKLFF.

This clonotype has a handful of counts. The gene calls are TRBV19 and TRBJ1-1, with D possibly matching TRBD1 (5 bases). Germline V CDR1 and CDR2: LNHDA, SQIVND (reference sequence). The ends were cut back, 2 bases at V and 4 bases at J, with 14 bases in the middle. The CDR3 is 15 residues long. The CDR3 coding sequence is TGTGCCAGTAGTATATGGAGGGGATGGGGCACTGAAGCTTTCTTT. It translates to CASSIWRGWGTEAFF.

Many counts were recorded for this clonotype. The chain links TRBV15 to TRBJ1-1, with D maybe TRBD1 (6 bases). The CDR3 is 13 residues long. Trimming cost V 3 bases and J 1 base, with 6 bases left between them. Germline loops: CDR1 LNHNV, CDR2 YYDKDF (reference sequence). The CDR3 loop reads CATSRDRNTEAFF. For the CDR3, the DNA is TGTGCCACCAGCAGGGACAGGAACACTGAAGCTTTCTTT.

The genes are TRBV7-9 and TRBJ2-7; 9 bases line up with TRBD2. The CDR3 runs to 14 residues. The V gene end was trimmed by 1 base and the J gene end by 3 bases; junction bases not matched to a gene: 1. CDR1 is SEHNR, CDR2 FQNEAQ, per germline (reference sequence). Here the CDR3 reads CASSLELAGYEQYF. CDR3 bases: TGTGCCAGCAGCTTAGAACTAGCGGGCTACGAGCAGTACTTC.

The genes are TRBV29-1 and TRBJ1-1; D ambiguous. Germline CDR1 SQVTM, CDR2 ANQGSEA. Trimming took 0 bases from V and 5 from J, leaving 16 bases between them. This CDR3 spans 15 amino acids. The CDR3 loop reads CSVEESEGFRTEAFF. In nucleotides, the CDR3 is TGCAGCGTTGAAGAGTCAGAGGGTTTCCGGACTGAAGCTTTCTTT. The whole variable domain, remainder taken from reference TRBV29-1 and TRBJ1-1, is SAVISQKPSRDICQRGTSLTIQCQVDSQVTMMFWYRQQPGQSLTLIATANQGSEATYESGFVIDKFPISRPNLTFSTLTVSNMSPEDSSIYLCSVEESEGFRTEAFFGQGTRLTVV.

This sequence joins TRBV19 and TRBJ1-2; D perhaps matches TRBD1 (6 bases). This CDR3 contains 15 residues. The germline V gene encodes CDR1 LNHDA and CDR2 SQIVND (reference sequence). The germline V and J ends were trimmed by 5 bases and 3 bases, with 16 bases remaining between them. The CDR3 nucleotides read TGTGCCAGTAGTGACCCGGTAGGACAGCACTATGGCTACACCTTC. Amino acid sequence: CASSDPVGQHYGYTF.

The V gene is TRBV19, the J gene TRBJ1-1, with TRBD1 identical over 8 bases. This CDR3 comprises 15 residues. The germline V gene encodes CDR1 LNHDA and CDR2 SQIVND (reference sequence). V lost 7 bases to trimming and J lost 2 bases; unmatched junction nucleotides: 9. The CDR3 loop reads CASTRGPNENTEAFF. The CDR3 DNA reads TGTGCCAGTACCAGGGGGCCTAATGAAAACACTGAAGCTTTCTTT.

This clonotype showed up many times. This chain links TRBV6-9 with TRBJ2-7; a possible D gene is TRBD1 (6 bases). The CDR3 covers 17 residues. Germline CDR1 MNHGY, CDR2 SVAAGI. The V and J ends lost 3 bases and 4 bases respectively, with 22 bases between them. CDR3 coding DNA: TGTGCCAGCAGTTACCCTCCGCAAGGGCAGGGGTGGTACGAGCAGTACTTC. This translates into CASSYPPQGQGWYEQYF.

The rearrangement links TRBV19 to TRBJ1-5, with D unclear. Germline CDR1 and CDR2: LNHDA and SQIVND (reference sequence). The ends were cut back, 9 bases at V and 0 bases at J, with 15 bases in the middle. The CDR3 runs to 15 residues. CDR3 DNA sequence: TGTGCCAGCCAAACCACCCGGAATAGCAATCAGCCCCAGCATTTT. Its translation is CASQTTRNSNQPQHF.

This clonotype has just one count. Given a much more abundant clone one base away, this may be a read error. This chain links TRBV9 with TRBJ2-6, with 9 positions matching TRBD2. Germline loops: CDR1 SGDLS, CDR2 YYNGEE. The CDR3 consists of 17 residues. Unmatched junction bases numbered 7, after V lost 6 bases and J lost 0 bases. The CDR3: CASTTSGRSSGANVLTF. CDR3 DNA sequence: TGTGCCAGCACTACTAGCGGGCGGAGCTCTGGGGCCAACGTCCTGACTTTC.

The J gene is TRBJ1-2, the V gene TRBV20-1, with TRBD1 matching over 11 bases. This CDR3 has 14 residues. Trimming removed 6 bases from V and 7 bases from J; junction bases left unmatched: 10. Germline V gene data show CDR1 as DFQATT and CDR2 as SNEGSKA (reference sequence). Written as DNA, the CDR3 is TGCAGTGCCTGGTTCGGACAGGGGGCGGGTGGCTACACCTTC. It encodes CSAWFGQGAGGYTF.

J is TRBJ2-7 and V is TRBV7-2; the match to TRBD1 covers 7 bases. The CDR3 totals 16 residues. Germline V gene data show CDR1 as SGHTA and CDR2 as FQGNSA. With V trimmed by 6 bases and J by 0 bases, 11 bases remained unmatched. The CDR3 DNA is TGTGCCAGCAGTCAAACAGGGGCAGGAAACTCCTACGAGCAGTACTTC. Protein: CASSQTGAGNSYEQYF.

This clonotype was counted ten times or more. This chain joins TRBV6-1 and TRBJ1-1, with 7 bases lining up with TRBD1. This CDR3 is built from 13 residues. Trimming at V came to 10 bases and at J to 0 bases, leaving 5 bases not matched to a gene. CDR1 and CDR2 (germline): MNHNS, SASEGT. CDR3 nucleotides: TGTGCCACCCCGGGACAGATGAACACTGAAGCTTTCTTT. Its translation: CATPGQMNTEAFF.

J is TRBJ2-2 and V is TRBV19; tentative D call: TRBD2 (6 bases). The germline V gene has CDR1 LNHDA and CDR2 SQIVND (reference sequence). CDR3 length equals 12 residues. V dropped 3 bases and J dropped 8 bases, with 7 bases sitting between them. CDR3 DNA sequence: TGTGCCAGTAGTATCGGGGGAGGGGAGCTGTTTTTT. It translates to CASSIGGGELFF.

This clonotype was picked up many times. This chain links TRBV11-1 with TRBJ2-2, with D tentatively TRBD2 (6 bases). The CDR3 is 13 residues long. V was pared by 6 bases and J by 6 bases, with 11 bases between. Germline lookup yields CDR1 SGHAT and CDR2 FQDESV (reference sequence). DNA of the CDR3: TGTGCCAGCAGTCCGGGGGTTGCCGGGGAGCTGTTTTTT. Translated: CASSPGVAGELFF.

The sample holds many counts of this clonotype. V gene TRBV29-1 combines with J gene TRBJ2-7; 9 bases are a match to TRBD1. After removal of 0 bases from V and 6 bases from J, the junction contained 6 bases not matched to a gene. The CDR3 has 14 residues. Germline lookup yields CDR1 SQVTM and CDR2 ANQGSEA. As DNA, the CDR3 is TGCAGCGTTGAAGAAGACAGGGGGGCTTCCGAGCAGTACTTC. Protein: CSVEEDRGASEQYF.

The chain is built from TRBV11-2 and TRBJ2-7; the D is unclear. V lost 5 bases to trimming and J lost 0 bases, with 14 bases between them. Germline CDR1 is SGHAT and CDR2 is FQNNGV. This CDR3 is 15 amino acids long. The CDR3 region is CASSRYRLSSYEQYF. CDR3 coding DNA: TGTGCCAGCAGCCGATATCGACTCAGCTCCTACGAGCAGTACTTC.

This clonotype came up many times. The chain has TRBV6-1 and TRBJ1-1, with TRBD1 matching over 7 bases. The CDR3 loop spans 15 amino acids. V lost 4 bases to trimming and J lost 3 bases; unmatched junction nucleotides: 8. Germline loops: CDR1 MNHNS, CDR2 SASEGT. The CDR3 loop reads CASSGRTGRDTEAFF. CDR3 in DNA: TGTGCCAGCAGTGGCCGGACAGGTCGGGACACTGAAGCTTTCTTT.

This clonotype was detected many times. V usage is TRBV28 and J usage is TRBJ1-2; the D gene is possibly TRBD1 (5 bases). Germline-derived CDR1 and CDR2 are MDHEN and SYDVKM. Trimming took 6 bases from V and 4 from J, leaving 12 bases between them. This CDR3 is built from 13 residues. The CDR3 region has the DNA TGTGCCAGCAGCTTCTCAGACAGCTATGGCTACACCTTC. Protein sequence: CASSFSDSYGYTF.

V and J are TRBV20-1 and TRBJ2-1; 9 bases line up with TRBD2. Germline V gene data show CDR1 as DFQATT and CDR2 as SNEGSKA (reference sequence). Trimming took 6 bases from V and 10 from J; bases not matched to a gene: 7. This CDR3 comprises 12 residues. The CDR3 sequence: CSAARSGREQFF. The CDR3 region has the DNA TGCAGTGCAGCTCGCAGCGGGAGGGAGCAGTTCTTC.

In regard to this clonotype: This sequence may be a read error, since a much larger clone differs from it by one base. This chain uses TRBV7-2 with TRBJ2-5, with D possibly TRBD2 on 6 matching bases. The germline CDR1 and CDR2 sequences are SGHTA and FQGNSA. CDR3 size: 16 residues. V was trimmed by 6 bases and J by 0 bases, leaving 17 bases between them. The DNA for the CDR3 is TGTGCCAGCAGTCTTAGAGCGAGCGGGTACCAAGAGACCCAGTACTTC. It encodes CASSLRASGYQETQYF.

There are many counts of this clonotype. The rearrangement joins TRBV20-1 to TRBJ1-2; no definite D call. The germline CDR1 and CDR2 sequences are DFQATT and SNEGSKA (reference sequence). There are 10 residues in the CDR3. V lost 0 bases, J lost 8 bases, and 4 bases lay in between. Here the CDR3 DNA reads TGCAGTGCTAGAGAAGAAGGCTACACCTTC. Translating it yields CSAREEGYTF.

There are many counts of this clonotype. The V call is TRBV27, the J call TRBJ1-5, with D possibly being TRBD1 (6 bases). Between the trimmed V and J ends, which lost 5 bases and 1 base, there was a span of 12 bases. The CDR3 covers 15 residues. CDR1 is MNHEY and CDR2 is SMNVEV in the germline V gene (reference sequence). CDR3 in amino acids: CASSRGQASNQPQHF. The DNA of the CDR3 is TGTGCCAGCAGTCGGGGGCAGGCGAGCAATCAGCCCCAGCATTTT.

The chain joins TRBV7-2 to TRBJ1-2; no definite D call. The V end lost 1 base, the J end lost 12 bases, and 15 bases lay between the germline ends. There are 13 residues in the CDR3. Per the germline V gene, CDR1 is SGHTA and CDR2 is FQGNSA. CDR3 nucleotides: TGTGCCAGCAGCTTAGACGACCCGGTACACCACACCTTC. It codes for CASSLDDPVHHTF.

This clonotype appeared many times. This chain links TRBV28 with TRBJ2-7; possibly TRBD1 for D (6 bases). Trimming stripped 4 bases from V and 4 bases from J, with 11 bases between. The CDR3 sequence is 13 residues long. CDR1 MDHEN and CDR2 SYDVKM come from the germline V gene. The CDR3 DNA reads TGTGCCAGCAGTTCAGCAGGGGTATACGAGCAGTACTTC. Its translation is CASSSAGVYEQYF.